This T cell receptor (beta chain) came from a study of T cells after yellow fever vaccination. Study-level findings and limits: Any FACS-sorted repertoire could hold abundant clonotypes that contaminate it from the bulk population. Some clonotypes, a small share, were shared between CD4 and CD8 compartments.

TCRdb reanalysed the 5' RACE reads using MiXCR and keeps one entry per CDR3 protein. The table includes around 400,000 distinct CDR3 sequences, approximately 10% detected once. This clonotype appeared many times. Its antigen is undetermined. The sample here was PBMCs, taken on the day of the first yellow fever vaccination. This receptor was taken from a man aged 18 to 30 who received the YFV17D yellow fever vaccine.

The CDR3 loop reads CASSLDWGRGQETQYF. CDR3 coding DNA: TGTGCCAGCAGCTTAGATTGGGGCAGGGGGCAAGAGACCCAGTACTTC. The chain has TRBV7-2 and TRBJ2-5; TRBD1 matches 7 bases. V was clipped by 1 base and J by 2 bases; unmatched bases: 7. The germline gives CDR1 SGHTA, CDR2 FQGNSA. This CDR3 has 16 residues.